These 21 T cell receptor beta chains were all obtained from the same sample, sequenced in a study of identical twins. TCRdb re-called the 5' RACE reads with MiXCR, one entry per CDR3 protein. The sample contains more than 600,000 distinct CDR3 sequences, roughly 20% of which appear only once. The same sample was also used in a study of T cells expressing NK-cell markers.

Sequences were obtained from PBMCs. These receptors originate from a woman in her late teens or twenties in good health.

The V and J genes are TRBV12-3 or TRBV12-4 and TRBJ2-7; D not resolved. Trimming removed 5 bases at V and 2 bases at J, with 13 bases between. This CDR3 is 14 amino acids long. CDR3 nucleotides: TGTGCCAGCAGTGTCCAGAGAGTCGCCTACGAGCAGTACTTC. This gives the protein CASSVQRVAYEQYF.

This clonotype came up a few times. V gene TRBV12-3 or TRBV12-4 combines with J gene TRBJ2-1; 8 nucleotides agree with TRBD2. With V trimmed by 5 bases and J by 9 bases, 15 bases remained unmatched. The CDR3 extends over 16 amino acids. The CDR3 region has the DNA TGTGCCAGCAGTCCAACGGGTAGCGGGACCTTTGGTGAGCAGTTCTTC. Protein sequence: CASSPTGSGTFGEQFF.

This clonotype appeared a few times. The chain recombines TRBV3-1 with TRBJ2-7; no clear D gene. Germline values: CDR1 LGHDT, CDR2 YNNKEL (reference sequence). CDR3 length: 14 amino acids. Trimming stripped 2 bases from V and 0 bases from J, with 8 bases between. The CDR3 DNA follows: TGTGCCAGCAGCCAATTGGCCGCCTCCTACGAGCAGTACTTC. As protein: CASSQLAASYEQYF.

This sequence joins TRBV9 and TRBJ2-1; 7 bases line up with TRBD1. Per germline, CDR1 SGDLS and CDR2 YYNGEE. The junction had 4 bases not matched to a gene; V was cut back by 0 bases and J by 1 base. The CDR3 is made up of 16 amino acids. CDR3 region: CASSVAPRGSYNEQFF. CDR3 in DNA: TGTGCCAGCAGCGTAGCCCCCAGGGGGTCCTACAATGAGCAGTTCTTC. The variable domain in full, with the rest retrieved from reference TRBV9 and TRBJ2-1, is DSGVTQTPKHLITATGQRVTLRCSPRSGDLSVYWYQQSLDQGLQFLIQYYNGEERAKGNILERFSAQQFPDLHSELNLSSLELGDSALYFCASSVAPRGSYNEQFFGPGTRLTVL.

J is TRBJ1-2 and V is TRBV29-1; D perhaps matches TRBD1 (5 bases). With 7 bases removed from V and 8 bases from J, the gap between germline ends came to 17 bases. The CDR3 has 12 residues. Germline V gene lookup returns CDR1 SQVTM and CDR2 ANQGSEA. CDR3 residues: CSAPGGAEGYTF. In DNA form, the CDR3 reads TGCAGCGCCCCTGGGGGTGCGGAGGGCTACACCTTC.

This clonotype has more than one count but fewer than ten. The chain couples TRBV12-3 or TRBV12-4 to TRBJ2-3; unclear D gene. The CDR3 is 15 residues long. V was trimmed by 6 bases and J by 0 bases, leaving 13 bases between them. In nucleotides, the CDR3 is TGTGCCAGCAGACGAACCGGGCCTAGCACAGATACGCAGTATTTT. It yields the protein CASRRTGPSTDTQYF.

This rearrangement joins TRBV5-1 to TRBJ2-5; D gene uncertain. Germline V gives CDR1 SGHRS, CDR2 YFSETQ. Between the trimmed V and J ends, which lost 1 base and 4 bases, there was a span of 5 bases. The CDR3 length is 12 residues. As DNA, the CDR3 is TGCGCCAGCAGCTTGCCGGGAGAGACCCAGTACTTC. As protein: CASSLPGETQYF.

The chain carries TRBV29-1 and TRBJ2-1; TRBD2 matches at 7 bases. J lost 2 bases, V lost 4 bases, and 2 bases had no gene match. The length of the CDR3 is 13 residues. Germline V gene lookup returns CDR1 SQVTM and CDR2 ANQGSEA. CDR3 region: CSVGGRAYNEQFF. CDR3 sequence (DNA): TGCAGCGTTGGAGGGAGGGCCTACAATGAGCAGTTCTTC.

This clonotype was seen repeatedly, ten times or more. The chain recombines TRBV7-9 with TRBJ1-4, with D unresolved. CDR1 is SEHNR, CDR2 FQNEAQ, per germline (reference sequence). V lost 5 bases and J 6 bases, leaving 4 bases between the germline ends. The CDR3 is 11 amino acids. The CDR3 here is CASSLDEKLFF. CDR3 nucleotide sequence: TGTGCCAGCAGCCTGGATGAAAAACTGTTTTTT.

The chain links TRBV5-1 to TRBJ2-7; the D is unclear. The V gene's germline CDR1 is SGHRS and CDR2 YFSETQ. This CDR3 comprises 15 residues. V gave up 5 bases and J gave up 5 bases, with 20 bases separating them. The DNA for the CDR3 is TGCGCCAGCAGGTCCGGTCCAGCGAACCTCGACGAGCAGTACTTC. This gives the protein CASRSGPANLDEQYF. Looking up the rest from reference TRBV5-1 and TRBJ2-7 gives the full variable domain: KAGVTQTPRYLIKTRGQQVTLSCSPISGHRSVSWYQQTPGQGLQFLFEYFSETQRNKGNFPGRFSGRQFSNSRSEMNVSTLELGDSALYLCASRSGPANLDEQYFGPGTRLTVT.

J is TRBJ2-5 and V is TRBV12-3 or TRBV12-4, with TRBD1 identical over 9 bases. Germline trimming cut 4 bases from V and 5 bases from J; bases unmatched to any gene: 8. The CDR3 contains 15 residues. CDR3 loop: CASSSGQGGGETQYF. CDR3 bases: TGTGCCAGCAGTTCGGGACAGGGAGGAGGGGAGACCCAGTACTTC.

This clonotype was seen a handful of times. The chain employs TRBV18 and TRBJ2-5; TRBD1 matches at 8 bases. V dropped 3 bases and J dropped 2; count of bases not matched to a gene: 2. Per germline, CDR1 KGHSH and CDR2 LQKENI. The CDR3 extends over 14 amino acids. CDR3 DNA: TGTGCCAGCTCACCCCAGGGGGCTCAAGAGACCCAGTACTTC. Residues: CASSPQGAQETQYF. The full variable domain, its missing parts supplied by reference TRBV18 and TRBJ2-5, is NAGVMQNPRHLVRRRGQEARLRCSPMKGHSHVYWYRQLPEEGLKFMVYLQKENIIDESGMPKERFSAEFPKEGPSILRIQQVVRGDSAAYFCASSPQGAQETQYFGPGTRLLVL.

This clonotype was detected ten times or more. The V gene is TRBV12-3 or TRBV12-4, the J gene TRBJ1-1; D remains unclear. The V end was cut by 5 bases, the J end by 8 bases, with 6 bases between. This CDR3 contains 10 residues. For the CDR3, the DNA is TGTGCCAGCAGTGGCGGGGAAGCTTTCTTT. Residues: CASSGGEAFF.

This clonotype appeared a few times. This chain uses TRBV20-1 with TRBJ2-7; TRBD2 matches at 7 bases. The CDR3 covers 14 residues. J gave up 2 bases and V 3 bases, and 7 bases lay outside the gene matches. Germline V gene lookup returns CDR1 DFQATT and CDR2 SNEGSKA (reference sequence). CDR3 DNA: TGCAGTGCTAGGGAGACTAGCCGGACCTACGAGCAGTACTTC. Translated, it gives CSARETSRTYEQYF.

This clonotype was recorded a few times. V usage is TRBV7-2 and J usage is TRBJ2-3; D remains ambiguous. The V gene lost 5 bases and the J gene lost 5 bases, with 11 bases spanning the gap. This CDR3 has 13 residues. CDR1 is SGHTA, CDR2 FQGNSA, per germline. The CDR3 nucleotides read TGTGCCAGCAGCATGGCCCCAGGAGATACGCAGTATTTT. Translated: CASSMAPGDTQYF.

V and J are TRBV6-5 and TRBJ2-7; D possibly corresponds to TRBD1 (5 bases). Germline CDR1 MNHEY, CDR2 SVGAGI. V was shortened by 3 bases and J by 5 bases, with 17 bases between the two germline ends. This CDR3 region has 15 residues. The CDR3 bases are TGTGCCAGCAGTTATATCGCGACCAGGGCCAACGAGCAGTACTTC. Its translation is CASSYIATRANEQYF.

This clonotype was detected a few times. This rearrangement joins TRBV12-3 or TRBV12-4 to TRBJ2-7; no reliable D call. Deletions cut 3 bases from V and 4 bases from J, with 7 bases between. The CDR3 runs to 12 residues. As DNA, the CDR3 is TGTGCCAGCAGTTTTACCTTTTACGAGCAGTACTTC. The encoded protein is CASSFTFYEQYF.

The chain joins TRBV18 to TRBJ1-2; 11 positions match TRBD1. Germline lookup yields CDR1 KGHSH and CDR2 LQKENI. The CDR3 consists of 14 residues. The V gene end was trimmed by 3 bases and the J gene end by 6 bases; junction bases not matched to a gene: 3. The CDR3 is CASSPGTGGDGYTF. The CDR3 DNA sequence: TGTGCCAGCTCACCCGGGACAGGGGGAGATGGCTACACCTTC.

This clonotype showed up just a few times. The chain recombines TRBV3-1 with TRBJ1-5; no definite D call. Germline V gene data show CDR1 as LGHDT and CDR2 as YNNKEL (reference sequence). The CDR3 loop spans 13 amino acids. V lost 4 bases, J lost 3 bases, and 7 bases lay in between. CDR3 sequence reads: CASSRGPNQPQHF. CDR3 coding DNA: TGTGCCAGCAGCCGGGGTCCCAATCAGCCCCAGCATTTT.

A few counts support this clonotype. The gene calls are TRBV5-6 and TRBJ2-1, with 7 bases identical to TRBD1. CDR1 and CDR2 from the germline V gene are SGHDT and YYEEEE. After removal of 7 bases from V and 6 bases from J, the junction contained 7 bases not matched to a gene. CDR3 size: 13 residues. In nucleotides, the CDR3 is TGTGCCAGCCGACAGGGAAGGTTCAATGAGCAGTTCTTC. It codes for CASRQGRFNEQFF. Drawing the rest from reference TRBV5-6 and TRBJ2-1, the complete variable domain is DAGVTQSPTHLIKTRGQQVTLRCSPKSGHDTVSWYQQALGQGPQFIFQYYEEEERQRGNFPDRFSGHQFPNYSSELNVNALLLGDSALYLCASRQGRFNEQFFGPGTRLTVL.

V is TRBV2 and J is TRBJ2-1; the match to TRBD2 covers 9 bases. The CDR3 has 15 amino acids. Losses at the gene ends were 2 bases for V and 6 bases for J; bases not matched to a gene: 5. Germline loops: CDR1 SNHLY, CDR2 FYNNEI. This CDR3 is CASSEKLAGVNEQFF. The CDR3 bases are TGTGCCAGCAGTGAAAAACTAGCGGGTGTCAATGAGCAGTTCTTC.